The 29 T cell receptor beta chains reported below all come from one sample, sequenced in a study of T cell repertoires in cytomegalovirus infection. TCRdb redid the calling of the reads with MiXCR, one entry per CDR3 protein. The table shows 160,000 or so distinct CDR3 sequences, with around a quarter occurring only once. The sequenced material came from PBMCs. These receptors were obtained from a human donor in good health (CMV status not recorded). Some clones in this sample may be carry-over from other donors' samples.

V is TRBV7-9 and J is TRBJ2-4; TRBD2 matches 7 bases. The CDR3 runs 12 residues. Germline CDR1 and CDR2: SEHNR and FQNEAQ (reference sequence). V was clipped by 1 base and J by 16 bases; unmatched bases: 7. DNA for the CDR3: TGTGCCAGCAGCTTAGGTGGGGGGGAAAAATACTTC. Translation: CASSLGGGEKYF.

The chain joins TRBV28 to TRBJ2-5; D assignment may be TRBD1 or TRBD2 (5 bases each). V lost 10 bases and J 5 bases, leaving 23 bases between the germline ends. The CDR3 sequence is 15 residues long. Germline CDR1 MDHEN, CDR2 SYDVKM. CDR3 bases: TGTGCCACCCTAGAGGGGCCGCCTCGTCGCGAGACCCAGTACTTC. This codes for CATLEGPPRRETQYF.

This sequence joins TRBV29-1 and TRBJ1-1, with D maybe TRBD1 (6 bases). This CDR3 region has 14 residues. From germline, CDR1 is SQVTM and CDR2 ANQGSEA. The germline V and J ends were trimmed by 6 bases and 6 bases, with 20 bases remaining between them. CDR3 nucleotides: TGCAGCGTGGGGAATCAGGGGTGGCTCTCTGAAGCTTTCTTT. Its protein product is CSVGNQGWLSEAFF. The variable domain in full, with the rest retrieved from reference TRBV29-1 and TRBJ1-1, is SAVISQKPSRDICQRGTSLTIQCQVDSQVTMMFWYRQQPGQSLTLIATANQGSEATYESGFVIDKFPISRPNLTFSTLTVSNMSPEDSSIYLCSVGNQGWLSEAFFGQGTRLTVV.

This clonotype has more than one count but fewer than ten. This chain uses TRBV20-1 with TRBJ2-3; the D is unclear. The ends were cut back, 3 bases at V and 4 bases at J, with 11 bases in the middle. The CDR3 has 13 amino acids. The germline CDR1 and CDR2 sequences are DFQATT and SNEGSKA (reference sequence). CDR3 bases: TGCAGTGCTAGTCTTCCCTTCGCAGATACGCAGTATTTT. The encoded protein is CSASLPFADTQYF.

CDR3 nucleotide sequence: TGTGCCAGCAGCGTCTGGGGCGACACTGAAGCTTTCTTT. Its protein product is CASSVWGDTEAFF. This chain connects TRBV9 to TRBJ1-1; perhaps TRBD1 as D (5 bases). The CDR3 has 13 residues. The V gene's germline CDR1 is SGDLS and CDR2 YYNGEE. The V end was cut by 2 bases, the J end by 3 bases, with 8 bases between.

This sequence joins TRBV20-1 and TRBJ1-4; 7 positions agree with TRBD1. The germline V gene encodes CDR1 DFQATT and CDR2 SNEGSKA (reference sequence). V shed 0 bases and J 7 bases; nucleotides not matched to a gene: 11. The CDR3 is 16 amino acids. The CDR3 nucleotides are TGCAGTGCTAGAGACCTTCGACAGGGAATGAGTGAAAAACTGTTTTTT. Its protein product is CSARDLRQGMSEKLFF.

This chain links TRBV14 with TRBJ1-2, with D uncertain. Trimming removed 3 bases from V and 8 bases from J, with 13 bases in between. The CDR3 is 13 amino acids. Per germline, CDR1 SGHDN and CDR2 FVKESK. The CDR3, as DNA: TGTGCCAGCAGCCACCTGATGAGTATCGGCTACACCTTC. Amino acid sequence: CASSHLMSIGYTF. The whole variable domain, filled in from reference TRBV14 and TRBJ1-2, reads EAGVTQFPSHSVIEKGQTVTLRCDPISGHDNLYWYRRVMGKEIKFLLHFVKESKQDESGMPNNRFLAERTGGTYSTLKVQPAELEDSGVYFCASSHLMSIGYTFGSGTRLTVV.

In regard to this clonotype: A read error may be the cause here, since a much bigger clone is one base away. The chain combines TRBV7-2 with TRBJ2-3; 7 nucleotides agree with TRBD2. This CDR3 contains 18 residues. V trimming: 6 bases; J trimming: 1 base; junction bases outside the gene matches: 16. From germline, CDR1 is SGHTA and CDR2 FQGNSA. CDR3 coding DNA: TGTGCCAGCAGTGCGCTAGCGGTCCGCATGGGGGGCACAGATACGCAGTATTTT. Translation: CASSALAVRMGGTDTQYF.

On this clonotype: Given a much more abundant clone one base away, this may be a read error. The V call is TRBV12-3 or TRBV12-4, the J call TRBJ1-2; the match to TRBD1 covers 11 bases. The CDR3 is made up of 14 amino acids. The CDR3 nucleotides are TGTGGCAGCAGTCCGGGACAGGGGGACTATGGCTACACCTTC. This sequence encodes CGSSPGQGDYGYTF.

The chain employs TRBV7-9 and TRBJ1-5; D perhaps matches TRBD1 (6 bases). The germline gives CDR1 SEHNR, CDR2 FQNEAQ (reference sequence). V was pared by 5 bases and J by 4 bases, with 12 bases between. The length of the CDR3 is 14 residues. CDR3 nucleotide sequence: TGTGCCAGCAGCAAGGACAGCTTAAATCAGCCCCAGCATTTT. Residues: CASSKDSLNQPQHF.

There are a few counts of this clonotype. The genes are TRBV2 and TRBJ2-1; D call uncertain. The CDR3 has 11 amino acids. The germline V and J ends were trimmed by 4 bases and 5 bases, with 3 bases remaining between them. Germline-derived CDR1 and CDR2 are SNHLY and FYNNEI. The CDR3 sequence is CASSVHNEQFF. Written as DNA, the CDR3 is TGTGCCAGCAGTGTGCACAATGAGCAGTTCTTC.

The chain joins TRBV7-2 to TRBJ2-7; TRBD1 matches 8 bases. Germline V gene sequence: CDR1 SGHTA, CDR2 FQGNSA. The CDR3 is made up of 17 amino acids. V was pared by 3 bases and J by 6 bases, with 16 bases of the junction left unmatched. CDR3 bases: TGTGCCAGCAGCTTGGTCCAGGGGGCGATACGTAGTAGCGAGCAGTACTTC. Amino acid sequence: CASSLVQGAIRSSEQYF.

This clonotype was counted only a few times. The genes are TRBV11-2 and TRBJ1-2, with D unresolved. The ends were cut back, 5 bases at V and 10 bases at J, with 17 bases in the middle. This CDR3 spans 13 amino acids. Germline values: CDR1 SGHAT, CDR2 FQNNGV. In DNA form, the CDR3 reads TGTGCCAGCAGCCCGGACGGAGAGCATCCCTACACCTTC. Translation: CASSPDGEHPYTF.

The rearrangement uses TRBV11-2 and TRBJ2-1, with 7 bases that match TRBD1. Per the germline V gene, CDR1 is SGHAT and CDR2 is FQNNGV. V shed 3 bases, J shed 9 bases, and the junction held 5 bases outside the gene matches. This CDR3 contains 13 residues. CDR3 nucleotide sequence: TGTGCCAGCAGCTTCTACAGGGGCGGTGAGCAGTTCTTC. This translates into CASSFYRGGEQFF.

This clonotype was observed a handful of times. The chain uses TRBV7-9 and TRBJ1-1, with 7 positions matching TRBD1. The CDR3 has 16 amino acids. The V and J ends lost 4 bases and 1 base, in that order; junction bases with no gene match: 9. Per germline, CDR1 SEHNR and CDR2 FQNEAQ (reference sequence). The CDR3 spells CASSSVGGGENTEAFF. The CDR3 DNA sequence: TGTGCCAGCAGCTCAGTAGGGGGCGGGGAGAACACTGAAGCTTTCTTT.

This clonotype was recorded a few times. The V gene is TRBV5-1, the J gene TRBJ1-2; TRBD1 aligns across 7 bases. CDR3 size: 14 residues. Germline loops: CDR1 SGHRS, CDR2 YFSETQ. The V and J ends lost 5 bases and 2 bases, in that order; junction bases with no gene match: 6. CDR3 nucleotides: TGCGCCAGCAGGACGCTACAGGGGAACTATGGCTACACCTTC. Amino acid sequence: CASRTLQGNYGYTF.

This clonotype was found many times. V gene TRBV7-2 combines with J gene TRBJ1-5; no clear D. Per the germline V gene, CDR1 is SGHTA and CDR2 is FQGNSA. Trimming took off 6 bases at V and 3 bases at J, with 9 bases between the two ends. This CDR3 contains 13 residues. The DNA of the CDR3 is TGTGCCAGCAGGCTAAACACCAATCAGCCCCAGCATTTT. It codes for CASRLNTNQPQHF.

In this sample, this clonotype turned up many times. The genes are TRBV28 and TRBJ2-7; TRBD1 matches 12 bases. The germline gives CDR1 MDHEN, CDR2 SYDVKM. The CDR3 contains 15 residues. The V segment lost 5 bases and the J segment 4 bases; nucleotides outside the gene matches: 6. The CDR3 sequence is CASSPGTGGYYEQYF. CDR3 sequence (DNA): TGTGCCAGCAGTCCCGGGACAGGGGGCTATTACGAGCAGTACTTC.

In this sample, this clonotype turned up many times. The chain has TRBV6-1 and TRBJ1-1; D is ambiguous. V was pared by 6 bases and J by 4 bases, with 15 bases between. CDR1 and CDR2 from the germline V gene are MNHNS and SASEGT. This CDR3 spans 14 amino acids. This CDR3 is CASRREELSTEAFF. The CDR3 DNA reads TGTGCCAGCAGGCGCGAGGAGCTTAGCACTGAAGCTTTCTTT.

This clonotype was found a few times. The chain uses TRBV2 and TRBJ2-1, with 11 positions matching TRBD2. V was clipped by 1 base and J by 7 bases; unmatched bases: 9. The CDR3 covers 17 residues. Germline assignment: CDR1 SNHLY and CDR2 FYNNEI. The CDR3 spells CASSEGGSGRAGNEQFF. Written as DNA, the CDR3 is TGTGCCAGCAGTGAAGGTGGTAGCGGGAGGGCCGGGAATGAGCAGTTCTTC.

For this clonotype: This may be a read error: a much more frequent sequence differs by one nucleotide. The chain has TRBV7-2 and TRBJ2-3; possibly TRBD2 for D (5 bases). This CDR3 contains 15 residues. Trimming left V 1 base short and J 6 bases short, with 14 bases between. Germline V gene sequence: CDR1 SGHTA, CDR2 FQGNSA. The CDR3 is CASSLGLTGKDTQYF. The CDR3 nucleotides are TGTGCCAGCAGCTTAGGACTAACGGGGAAGGATACGCAGTATTTT.

This clonotype showed up many times. CDR3 region: CASSQAAGGETQYF. The CDR3 bases are TGTGCCAGCAGCCAAGCGGCGGGGGGAGAGACCCAGTACTTC. The chain combines TRBV7-6 with TRBJ2-5; 8 nucleotides align to TRBD2. Germline lookup yields CDR1 SGHVS and CDR2 FNYEAQ. The CDR3 covers 14 residues. V lost 5 bases and J lost 4; bases outside the gene matches: 6.

The CDR3 DNA is TGTGCCAGTAGTACGGATGGCGGGAGTTCGTACAATGAGCAGTTCTTC. The encoded protein is CASSTDGGSSYNEQFF. The chain links TRBV19 to TRBJ2-1, with 7 bases that match TRBD2. Germline V CDR1 and CDR2: LNHDA, SQIVND (reference sequence). This CDR3 comprises 16 residues. Trimming cost V 4 bases and J 4 bases; bases outside gene matches: 10.

The table lists this clonotype with many counts. The V and J genes are TRBV4-3 and TRBJ1-5, with D perhaps TRBD1 (5 bases). The V end lost 0 bases, the J end lost 5 bases, and 11 bases lay between the germline ends. The length of the CDR3 is 15 residues. Germline assignment: CDR1 LGHNA and CDR2 YSLEER. CDR3 region: CASSQDHGGDQPQHF. Here the CDR3 DNA reads TGCGCCAGCAGCCAAGATCACGGGGGGGATCAGCCCCAGCATTTT.

In the case of this clonotype: The conserved closing phenylalanine or tryptophan is absent in this CDR3, likely reflecting a read error. V gene TRBV12-3 or TRBV12-4 combines with J gene TRBJ1-5, with TRBD1 identical over 9 bases. With 4 bases clipped from V and 4 bases from J, the junction kept 8 bases outside the gene matches. The CDR3 is made up of 16 amino acids. The DNA for the CDR3 is TGTGCCAGCAGTTCGAGTAGTGGGACAGGGAATCAGCCCCAGCATCTT. As protein: CASSSSSGTGNQPQHL.

The chain combines TRBV6-2 or TRBV6-3 with TRBJ2-2; 7 nucleotides align to TRBD1. Germline lookup yields CDR1 MNHEY and CDR2 SVGEGT. The length of the CDR3 is 13 residues. Trimming took 5 bases from V and 10 from J; bases not matched to a gene: 7. The CDR3 DNA reads TGTGCCAGCAGTGACAGGGCCCCCGTGGAGCTGTTTTTT. Translation gives CASSDRAPVELFF.

This chain joins TRBV19 and TRBJ2-1, with 7 bases aligning to TRBD1. V shed 7 bases, J shed 0 bases, and the junction held 6 bases outside the gene matches. The CDR3 extends over 15 amino acids. CDR1 and CDR2 from the germline V gene are LNHDA and SQIVND (reference sequence). The CDR3 nucleotides read TGTGCCAGTACCATGGACAGGAGCTCCTACAATGAGCAGTTCTTC. It specifies CASTMDRSSYNEQFF.

This clonotype was seen ten or more times. This sequence joins TRBV4-3 and TRBJ2-1; 10 bases map to TRBD2. The CDR3 consists of 15 residues. The junction had 7 bases not matched to a gene; V was cut back by 2 bases and J by 9 bases. Per the germline V gene, CDR1 is LGHNA and CDR2 is YSLEER. The CDR3 coding sequence is TGCGCCAGCAGCCAACTACCCGGGACTAGCGTTGAGCAGTTCTTC. Its protein is CASSQLPGTSVEQFF.

J is TRBJ2-1 and V is TRBV6-6; TRBD1 aligns across 7 bases. The DNA end favors TRBJ2-7, so the J call may be wrong. Germline V CDR1 and CDR2: MNHNY, SVGAGI (reference sequence). The CDR3 loop spans 14 amino acids. The CDR3 region is CASSDRDSYNEQYF. CDR3 DNA: TGTGCCAGCAGCGACCGGGACAGCTACAATGAGCAGTACTTC.